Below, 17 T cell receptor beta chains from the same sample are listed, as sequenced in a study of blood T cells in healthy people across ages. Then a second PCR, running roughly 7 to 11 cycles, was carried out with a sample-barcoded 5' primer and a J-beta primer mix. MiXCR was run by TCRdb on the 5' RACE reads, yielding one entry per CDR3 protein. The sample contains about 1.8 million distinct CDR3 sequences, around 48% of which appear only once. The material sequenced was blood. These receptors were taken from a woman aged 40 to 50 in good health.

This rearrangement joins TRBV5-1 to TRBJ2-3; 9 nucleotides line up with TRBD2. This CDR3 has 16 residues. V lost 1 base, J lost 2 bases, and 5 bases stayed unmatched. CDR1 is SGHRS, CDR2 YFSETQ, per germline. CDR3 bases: TGCGCCAGCAGCTTGCGGCCTAGCGGGGTCACAGATACGCAGTATTTT. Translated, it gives CASSLRPSGVTDTQYF. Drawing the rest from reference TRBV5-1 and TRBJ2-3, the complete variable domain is KAGVTQTPRYLIKTRGQQVTLSCSPISGHRSVSWYQQTPGQGLQFLFEYFSETQRNKGNFPGRFSGRQFSNSRSEMNVSTLELGDSALYLCASSLRPSGVTDTQYFGPGTRLTVL.

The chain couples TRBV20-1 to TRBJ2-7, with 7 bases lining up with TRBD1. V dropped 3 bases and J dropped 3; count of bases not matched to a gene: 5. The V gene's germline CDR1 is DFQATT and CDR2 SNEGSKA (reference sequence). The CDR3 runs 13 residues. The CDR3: CSASRRGSYEQYF. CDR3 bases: TGCAGTGCTAGTCGCAGGGGGAGCTACGAGCAGTACTTC.

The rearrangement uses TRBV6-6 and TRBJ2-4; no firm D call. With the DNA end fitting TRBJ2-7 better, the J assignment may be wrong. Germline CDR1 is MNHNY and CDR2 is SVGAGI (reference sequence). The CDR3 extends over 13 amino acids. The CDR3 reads CASSPLHPLEQYF. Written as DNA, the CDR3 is TGTGCCAGCAGCCCCCTCCATCCCCTCGAGCAGTACTTC.

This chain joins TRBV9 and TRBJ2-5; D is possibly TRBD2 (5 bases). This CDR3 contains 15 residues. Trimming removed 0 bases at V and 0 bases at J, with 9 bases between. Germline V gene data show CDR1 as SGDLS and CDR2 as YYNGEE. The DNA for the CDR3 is TGTGCCAGCAGCGTAGAATCTAGCTACCAAGAGACCCAGTACTTC. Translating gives CASSVESSYQETQYF.

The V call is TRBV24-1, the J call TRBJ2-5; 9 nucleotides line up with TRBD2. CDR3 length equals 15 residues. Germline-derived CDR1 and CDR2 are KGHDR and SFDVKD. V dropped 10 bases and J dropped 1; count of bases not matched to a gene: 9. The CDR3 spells CATAPGLAPQETQYF. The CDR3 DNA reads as TGTGCCACTGCTCCGGGACTAGCACCCCAAGAGACCCAGTACTTC.

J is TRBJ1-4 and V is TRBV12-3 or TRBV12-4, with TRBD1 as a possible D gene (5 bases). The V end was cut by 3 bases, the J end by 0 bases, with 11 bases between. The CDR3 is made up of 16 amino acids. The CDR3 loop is CASSFLGDPTNEKLFF. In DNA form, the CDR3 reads TGTGCCAGCAGTTTTTTGGGGGACCCAACTAATGAAAAACTGTTTTTT.

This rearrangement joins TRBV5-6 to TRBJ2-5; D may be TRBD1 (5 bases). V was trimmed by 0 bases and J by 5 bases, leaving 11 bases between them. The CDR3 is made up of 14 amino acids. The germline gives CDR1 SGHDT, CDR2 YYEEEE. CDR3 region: CASSLVSPGETQYF. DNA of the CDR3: TGTGCCAGCAGCTTGGTTTCCCCAGGGGAGACCCAGTACTTC.

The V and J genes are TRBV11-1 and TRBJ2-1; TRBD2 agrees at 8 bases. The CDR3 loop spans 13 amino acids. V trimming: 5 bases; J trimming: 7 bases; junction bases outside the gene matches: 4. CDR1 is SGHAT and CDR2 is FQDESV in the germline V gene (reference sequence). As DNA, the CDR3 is TGTGCCAGCAGCGGAATAGCGGGGAATGAGCAGTTCTTC. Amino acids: CASSGIAGNEQFF.

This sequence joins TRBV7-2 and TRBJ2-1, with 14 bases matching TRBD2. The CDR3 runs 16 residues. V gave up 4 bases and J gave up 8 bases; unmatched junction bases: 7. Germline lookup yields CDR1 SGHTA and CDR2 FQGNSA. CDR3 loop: CASSSPGLAGAYEQFF. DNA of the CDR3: TGTGCCAGCAGCTCCCCGGGACTAGCGGGGGCATATGAGCAGTTCTTC.

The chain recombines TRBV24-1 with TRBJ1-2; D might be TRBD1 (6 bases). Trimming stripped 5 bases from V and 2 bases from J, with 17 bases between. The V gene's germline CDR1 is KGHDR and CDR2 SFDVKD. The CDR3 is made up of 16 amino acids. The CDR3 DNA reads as TGTGCCACCAGTGGTCAACCCAGGGGCTTAAACTATGGCTACACCTTC. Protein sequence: CATSGQPRGLNYGYTF.

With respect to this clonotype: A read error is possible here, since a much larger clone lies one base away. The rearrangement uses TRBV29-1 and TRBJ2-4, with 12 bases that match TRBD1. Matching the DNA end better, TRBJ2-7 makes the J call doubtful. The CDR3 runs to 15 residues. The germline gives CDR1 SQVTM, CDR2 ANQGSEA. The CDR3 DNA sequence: TGCAGCGTTTATGGGACAGGGGGCAGCTCCGACGAGCAGTACTTC. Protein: CSVYGTGGSSDEQYF.

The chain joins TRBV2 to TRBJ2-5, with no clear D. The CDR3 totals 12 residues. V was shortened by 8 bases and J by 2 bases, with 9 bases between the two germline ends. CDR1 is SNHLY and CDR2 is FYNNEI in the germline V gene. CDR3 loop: CASCKTQETQYF. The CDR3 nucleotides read TGTGCCAGCTGCAAGACTCAAGAGACCCAGTACTTC.

CDR3 sequence: CASNRVWTDTQYF. CDR3 coding DNA: TGTGCCAGCAACAGGGTCTGGACAGATACGCAGTATTTT. The V gene is TRBV13, the J gene TRBJ2-3, with D possibly being TRBD1 (6 bases). The CDR3 is 13 residues long. The germline gives CDR1 PRHDT, CDR2 FYEKMQ (reference sequence). V gave up 7 bases and J gave up 3 bases, with 11 bases separating them.

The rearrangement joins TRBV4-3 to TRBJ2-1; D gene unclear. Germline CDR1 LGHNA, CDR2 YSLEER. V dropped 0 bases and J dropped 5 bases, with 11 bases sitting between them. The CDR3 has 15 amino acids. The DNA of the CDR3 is TGCGCCAGCAGCCAAGATGGACCGTACGACAATGAGCAGTTCTTC. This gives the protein CASSQDGPYDNEQFF.

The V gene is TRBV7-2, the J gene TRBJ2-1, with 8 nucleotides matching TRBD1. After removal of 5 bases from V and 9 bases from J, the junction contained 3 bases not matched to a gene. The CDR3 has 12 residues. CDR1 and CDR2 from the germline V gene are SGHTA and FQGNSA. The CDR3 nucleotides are TGTGCCAGCAGCCACAGGGGGTTTGAGCAGTTCTTC. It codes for CASSHRGFEQFF. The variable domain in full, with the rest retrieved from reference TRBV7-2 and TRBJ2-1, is GAGVSQSPSNKVTEKGKDVELRCDPISGHTALYWYRQSLGQGLEFLIYFQGNSAPDKSGLPSDRFSAERTGGSVSTLTIQRTQQEDSAVYLCASSHRGFEQFFGPGTRLTVL.

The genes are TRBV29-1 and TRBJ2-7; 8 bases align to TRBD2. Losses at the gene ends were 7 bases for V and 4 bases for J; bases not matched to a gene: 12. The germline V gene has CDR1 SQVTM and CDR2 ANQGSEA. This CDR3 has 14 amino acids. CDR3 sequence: CSAATSASSYEQYF. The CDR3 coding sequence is TGCAGCGCCGCGACTAGCGCCAGTTCTTACGAGCAGTACTTC.

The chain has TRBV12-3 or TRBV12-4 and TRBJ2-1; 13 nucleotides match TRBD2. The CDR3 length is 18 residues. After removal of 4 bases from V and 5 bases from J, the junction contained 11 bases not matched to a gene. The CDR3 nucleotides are TGTGCCAGCAGTTATCGAACCCTGGGACTAGCGGGGAACAATGAGCAGTTCTTC. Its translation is CASSYRTLGLAGNNEQFF.